This T cell receptor beta chain was recorded in a study of OX40 agonist ivuxolimab in advanced cancers. Broader study findings: Those patients achieving a partial response at 0.1-3.0 mg/kg showed among the lowest clonal expansion.

The germline V gene has CDR1 MNHNY and CDR2 SVGAGI (reference sequence). The CDR3 is made up of 12 amino acids. V lost 2 bases, J lost 8 bases, and 9 bases lay in between. The data were produced by immunoSEQ multiplex PCR, yet TCRdb's version contains in-frame clones alone and is incomplete. The sample yields about 76,000 clones, roughly four fifths seen once. A remark on this clone: Antigen: not known.

The gene calls are TRBV6-6 and TRBJ1-2; a possible D gene is TRBD1 (5 bases). The clonotype comes from an adult with an advanced solid tumor such as melanoma, head and neck, liver or kidney cancer. The sequences come from CD4+ or CD8+ T cells sorted from blood, collected in a trial of the OX40 agonist ivuxolimab. CDR3: CASSYHRGGYTF. Written as DNA, the CDR3 is TGTGCCAGCAGTTACCACCGGGGGGGCTACACCTTC.